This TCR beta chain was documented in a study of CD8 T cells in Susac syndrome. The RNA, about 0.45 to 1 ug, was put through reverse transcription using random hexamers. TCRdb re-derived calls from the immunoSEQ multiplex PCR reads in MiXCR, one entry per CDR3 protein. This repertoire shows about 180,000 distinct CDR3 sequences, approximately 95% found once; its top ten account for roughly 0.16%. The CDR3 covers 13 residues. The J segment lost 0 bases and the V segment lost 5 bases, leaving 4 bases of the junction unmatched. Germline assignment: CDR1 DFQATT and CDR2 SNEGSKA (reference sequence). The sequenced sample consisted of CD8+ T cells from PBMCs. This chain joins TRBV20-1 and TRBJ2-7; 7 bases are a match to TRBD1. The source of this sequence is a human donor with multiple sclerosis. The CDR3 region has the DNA TGCAGTGCTTTGACAGGGAGCTCCTACGAGCAGTACTTC. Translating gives CSALTGSSYEQYF.